Listed here are 18 T cell receptor beta chains from one sample, sequenced in a study of T-cell memory formation after mild COVID-19. TCRdb re-derived calls from the 5' RACE reads in MiXCR, one entry per CDR3 protein. The top ten clones hold roughly 40% of a sample with 110,000 or so distinct CDR3 sequences, 20% to 25% of them seen once. Sequencing input: PBMCs or a T cell subset sorted from them (not recorded which). These receptors came from a man aged 18 to 30 who had mild COVID-19 (a few samples of this study predate the infection). Cell type and time point are not known.

This clonotype was seen a handful of times. This chain uses TRBV5-4 with TRBJ2-3, with 8 bases matching TRBD2. The CDR3 spans 16 residues. Germline V lookup: CDR1 SGHNT, CDR2 YYREEE (reference sequence). Trimming at V came to 6 bases and at J to 5 bases, leaving 14 bases not matched to a gene. In DNA form, the CDR3 reads TGTGCCAGCACCCCCGGGATCGCGGGGGGTGAAGATACGCAGTATTTT. This translates into CASTPGIAGGEDTQYF.

This chain links TRBV29-1 with TRBJ2-5; D unresolved. This CDR3 is 12 amino acids long. Trimming stripped 2 bases from V and 5 bases from J, with 9 bases between. The germline gives CDR1 SQVTM, CDR2 ANQGSEA. The CDR3, as DNA: TGCAGCGTTGAAAGGGAAGAGGAGACCCAGTACTTC. It yields the protein CSVEREEETQYF.

This clonotype occurred a few times. V usage is TRBV4-1 and J usage is TRBJ1-1; weak D call: TRBD1 (6 bases). Germline CDR1 is MGHRA and CDR2 is YSYEKL. The CDR3 length is 14 residues. V dropped 2 bases and J dropped 4 bases, with 11 bases sitting between them. CDR3 sequence (DNA): TGCGCCAGCAGCCAAAAACAGGGAAGCACTGAAGCTTTCTTT. Amino acids: CASSQKQGSTEAFF.

Only a few counts were recorded for this clonotype. The chain uses TRBV20-1 and TRBJ2-5; TRBD2 aligns across 10 bases. In germline, CDR1 is DFQATT, CDR2 SNEGSKA (reference sequence). The CDR3 contains 13 residues. After removal of 3 bases from V and 12 bases from J, the junction contained 10 bases not matched to a gene. Here the CDR3 reads CSARPSSLAGEYF. Written as DNA, the CDR3 is TGCAGTGCTAGGCCCTCTTCTCTAGCGGGGGAGTACTTC.

This chain links TRBV4-1 with TRBJ2-6; possible D gene TRBD1, 6 bases. The germline V gene has CDR1 MGHRA and CDR2 YSYEKL. CDR3 length: 16 amino acids. The V end lost 1 base, the J end lost 4 bases, and 11 bases lay between the germline ends. CDR3 sequence reads: CASSQAAGVGANVLTF. CDR3 bases: TGCGCCAGCAGCCAAGCGGCAGGGGTCGGGGCCAACGTCCTGACTTTC.

This clonotype was counted only a few times. The chain combines TRBV4-1 with TRBJ2-7; D gene uncertain. The CDR3 length is 13 residues. The ends were cut back, 4 bases at V and 6 bases at J, with 13 bases in the middle. Per the germline V gene, CDR1 is MGHRA and CDR2 is YSYEKL. CDR3 sequence reads: CASSPPGRSEQYV. CDR3 in DNA: TGCGCCAGCAGCCCTCCTGGCAGAAGCGAGCAGTACGTC.

The chain is built from TRBV5-6 and TRBJ2-7, with 7 bases that match TRBD1. The CDR3 is made up of 13 amino acids. Germline V lookup: CDR1 SGHDT, CDR2 YYEEEE. Losses at the gene ends were 5 bases for V and 3 bases for J; bases not matched to a gene: 5. The CDR3 reads CASRETGLYEQYF. As DNA, the CDR3 is TGTGCCAGCAGAGAGACAGGGCTCTACGAGCAGTACTTC.

This clonotype was detected ten times or more. This chain connects TRBV6-5 to TRBJ2-2; 8 bases line up with TRBD2. The CDR3 contains 17 residues. The V gene end was trimmed by 6 bases and the J gene end by 4 bases; junction bases not matched to a gene: 13. Germline-derived CDR1 and CDR2 are MNHEY and SVGAGI. The CDR3 DNA sequence: TGTGCCAGCAGCCGGCCGATCGGGGGGGGATCCACCGGGGAGCTGTTTTTT. Translating gives CASSRPIGGGSTGELFF.

This rearrangement joins TRBV10-3 to TRBJ2-7; TRBD1 agrees at 8 bases. The CDR3 is made up of 13 amino acids. Looked up from germline, CDR1 is ENHRY and CDR2 is SYGVKD. With V trimmed by 10 bases and J by 0 bases, 5 bases remained unmatched. The CDR3 DNA sequence: TGTGCCAGCGGACAGGGCCACTCCTACGAGCAGTACTTC. It yields the protein CASGQGHSYEQYF.

This clonotype was observed a handful of times. This rearrangement joins TRBV20-1 to TRBJ2-7; D uncertain. Germline CDR1 DFQATT, CDR2 SNEGSKA (reference sequence). There are 13 residues in the CDR3. V was cut by 6 bases and J by 0 bases, with 12 bases left in between. The CDR3 nucleotides read TGCAGTGCCCAGGACCCGAGCTCCTACGAGCAGTACGTC. This codes for CSAQDPSSYEQYV.

The chain employs TRBV7-9 and TRBJ1-6, with TRBD1 matching over 8 bases. Per the germline V gene, CDR1 is SEHNR and CDR2 is FQNEAQ (reference sequence). CDR3 length: 13 residues. After removal of 5 bases from V and 7 bases from J, the junction contained 1 base not matched to a gene. CDR3 amino acids: CASSGTGNSPLHF. The DNA of the CDR3 is TGTGCCAGCAGCGGGACAGGCAATTCACCCCTCCACTTT.

The chain recombines TRBV27 with TRBJ2-7; 7 bases are shared with TRBD2. V dropped 1 base and J dropped 3; count of bases not matched to a gene: 3. Germline V gene lookup returns CDR1 MNHEY and CDR2 SMNVEV (reference sequence). The CDR3 covers 14 residues. CDR3 coding DNA: TGTGCCAGCAGTTTATTTCCGGGGGGCTACGAGCAGTACTTC. Encoded protein: CASSLFPGGYEQYF.

V is TRBV9 and J is TRBJ2-2; 10 positions agree with TRBD1. CDR1 is SGDLS, CDR2 YYNGEE, per germline. This CDR3 has 15 residues. Losses at the gene ends were 3 bases for V and 5 bases for J; bases not matched to a gene: 4. The CDR3 DNA is TGTGCCAGCAGCGCTTCGGGACAGGGGACCGGGGAGCTGTTTTTT. This translates into CASSASGQGTGELFF.

This clonotype was seen only a few times. The chain has TRBV4-3 and TRBJ2-5, with TRBD2 identical over 7 bases. This CDR3 has 15 amino acids. Germline V lookup: CDR1 LGHNA, CDR2 YSLEER. With 1 base clipped from V and 0 bases from J, the junction kept 2 bases outside the gene matches. CDR3 sequence reads: CASSQGGGYQETQYF. In DNA form, the CDR3 reads TGCGCCAGCAGCCAAGGGGGGGGGTACCAAGAGACCCAGTACTTC.

The genes are TRBV7-8 and TRBJ2-7; 8 bases agree with TRBD2. The junction had 16 bases not matched to a gene; V was cut back by 7 bases and J by 2 bases. The CDR3 is 17 amino acids. The germline CDR1 and CDR2 sequences are SGHVS and FQNEAQ. The CDR3 nucleotides are TGTGCCAGCAACCCCGCCGTGAGCGGGGGATCACCCTACGAGCAGTACGTC. Translating gives CASNPAVSGGSPYEQYV.

This CDR3 is CASSLGWGGRNEQFF. CDR3 bases: TGTGCCAGCAGCCTTGGATGGGGGGGCAGGAATGAGCAGTTCTTC. This chain uses TRBV2 with TRBJ2-1; D is perhaps TRBD2 (7 bases). V shed 6 bases and J shed 7 bases, with 19 bases lying between them. The CDR3 extends over 15 amino acids. The germline V gene encodes CDR1 SNHLY and CDR2 FYNNEI.

As DNA, the CDR3 is TGTGCCACCAGTGATTTGGAGGTCGATCAGCCCCAGCATTTT. It specifies CATSDLEVDQPQHF. V and J are TRBV24-1 and TRBJ1-5; D remains unclear. V gave up 0 bases and J gave up 5 bases, with 7 bases separating them. Germline CDR1 is KGHDR and CDR2 is SFDVKD. There are 14 residues in the CDR3.

The CDR3 nucleotides read TGTGCCAGCAGTGAAACCCTAAGGCTGGACGGACACACAGATACGCAGTATTTT. Translation: CASSETLRLDGHTDTQYF. The chain joins TRBV6-1 to TRBJ2-3, with a weak D call TRBD1 (5 bases). V lost 2 bases, J lost 2 bases, and 20 bases lay in between. Germline V gene data show CDR1 as MNHNS and CDR2 as SASEGT. The CDR3 has 18 residues.